The 27 T cell receptor beta chains below come from one sample, sequenced in a study of neurological immune-mediated disorders. TCRdb ran MiXCR on the 5' RACE reads and lists one entry per CDR3 protein. The sample lists about 39,000 distinct CDR3 sequences, 6.5% to 8.5% seen once, with around 5% in the top ten. The specimen sequenced was CD4+ T cells from blood. The receptors shown here come from a man aged 45-60 years in good health.

This clonotype was observed a handful of times. The conserved final phenylalanine or tryptophan is absent from the CDR3, which likely points to a read error. This chain connects TRBV5-1 to TRBJ2-1; perhaps TRBD2 as D (5 bases). The germline gives CDR1 SGHRS, CDR2 YFSETQ. The CDR3 has 14 residues. Trimming removed 5 bases from V and 9 bases from J, with 18 bases in between. CDR3: CASRGLVDEGEQFL. CDR3 DNA sequence: TGCGCCAGCAGGGGGTTGGTAGACGAGGGTGAGCAGTTCTTA.

This clonotype was seen at least ten times. The chain is built from TRBV5-1 and TRBJ2-2; maybe TRBD1 (6 bases). The CDR3 has 15 amino acids. The ends were cut back, 0 bases at V and 1 base at J, with 7 bases in the middle. The germline gives CDR1 SGHRS, CDR2 YFSETQ. The CDR3 coding sequence is TGCGCCAGCAGCTTGGACAGGGAGAACACCGGGGAGCTGTTTTTT. This encodes CASSLDRENTGELFF.

This rearrangement joins TRBV6-1 to TRBJ2-3; 10 nucleotides match TRBD2. The CDR3 spans 17 residues. Trimming at V came to 0 bases and at J to 5 bases, leaving 8 bases not matched to a gene. Germline loops: CDR1 MNHNS, CDR2 SASEGT. The CDR3 reads CASSEATSGRAGDTQYF. The CDR3 DNA reads TGTGCCAGCAGTGAAGCGACCAGCGGGAGGGCGGGAGATACGCAGTATTTT.

This clonotype was counted many times. The CDR3 protein is CASSYGLAGTDTQYF. Here the CDR3 DNA reads TGTGCCAGCAGTTACGGGCTAGCAGGCACAGATACGCAGTATTTT. The chain couples TRBV6-5 to TRBJ2-3; a weak D match, TRBD2 (5 bases). The germline V gene has CDR1 MNHEY and CDR2 SVGAGI. V lost 2 bases, J lost 1 base, and 10 bases lay in between. The CDR3 has 15 residues.

The V and J genes are TRBV20-1 and TRBJ2-3, with 9 bases aligning to TRBD2. Per the germline V gene, CDR1 is DFQATT and CDR2 is SNEGSKA (reference sequence). The CDR3 is made up of 16 amino acids. Trimming removed 3 bases from V and 0 bases from J; junction bases left unmatched: 7. DNA of the CDR3: TGCAGTGCTAGCGGCCTAGCGGGACTTAGCACAGATACGCAGTATTTT. This gives the protein CSASGLAGLSTDTQYF.

The table lists this clonotype with many counts. The V and J genes are TRBV3-1 and TRBJ1-5, with 7 bases fitting TRBD1. Unmatched junction bases numbered 3, after V lost 4 bases and J lost 3 bases. CDR1 is LGHDT and CDR2 is YNNKEL in the germline V gene (reference sequence). The CDR3 has 14 residues. CDR3 DNA: TGTGCCAGCAGCCCACAGGGGTACAATCAGCCCCAGCATTTT. Encoded protein: CASSPQGYNQPQHF.

The DNA for the CDR3 is TGTGCCAGCAGCTTCAACGTAGCCTACGAGCAGTACTTC. Its translation is CASSFNVAYEQYF. The chain employs TRBV7-6 and TRBJ2-7; D gene unclear. The germline CDR1 and CDR2 sequences are SGHVS and FNYEAQ. The V and J ends lost 3 bases and 2 bases respectively, with 8 bases between them. The CDR3 is 13 amino acids.

This clonotype was found many times. This chain links TRBV7-3 with TRBJ2-3; D gene ambiguous. The germline gives CDR1 SGHTA, CDR2 FQGTGA. Trimming took 2 bases from V and 5 from J, leaving 11 bases between them. The CDR3 runs 14 residues. The CDR3 region is CASSLGNPGDTQYF. The CDR3, as DNA: TGTGCCAGCAGCTTAGGAAATCCGGGAGATACGCAGTATTTT. Using reference TRBV7-3 and TRBJ2-3 for the parts outside the CDR3, the full variable domain is GAGVSQTPSNKVTEKGKYVELRCDPISGHTALYWYRQSLGQGPEFLIYFQGTGAADDSGLPNDRFFAVRPEGSVSTLKIQRTERGDSAVYLCASSLGNPGDTQYFGPGTRLTVL.

The sample holds many counts of this clonotype. Here the CDR3 DNA reads TGTGCCACCAACGATGGACAGGGGAAGTGCATTCAGTACTTC. Amino acid sequence: CATNDGQGKCIQYF. The chain is built from TRBV24-1 and TRBJ2-4, with 9 positions matching TRBD1. V was pared by 8 bases and J by 9 bases, with 10 bases of the junction left unmatched. The length of the CDR3 is 14 residues. CDR1 is KGHDR, CDR2 SFDVKD, per germline.

The sample holds a few counts of this clonotype. The chain carries TRBV18 and TRBJ1-5; D may be TRBD1 (5 bases). Trimming stripped 3 bases from V and 2 bases from J, with 8 bases between. CDR1 and CDR2 (germline): KGHSH, LQKENI. The CDR3 is 14 residues long. As DNA, the CDR3 is TGTGCCAGCTCACCCCGGGACGGCAATCAGCCCCAGCATTTT. It yields the protein CASSPRDGNQPQHF.

Ten or more counts support this clonotype. The chain is built from TRBV20-1 and TRBJ2-7, with D possibly TRBD2 on 6 matching bases. CDR1 and CDR2 from the germline V gene are DFQATT and SNEGSKA (reference sequence). The CDR3 runs to 14 residues. V shed 6 bases and J shed 7 bases, with 22 bases lying between them. In DNA, the CDR3 is TGCAGTGCGAAACTCGGAGGGCCGGTGAGGGAGCAGTACTTC. Translating it yields CSAKLGGPVREQYF.

This clonotype was observed at least ten times. V gene TRBV7-2 combines with J gene TRBJ1-4; D is unresolved. V was cut by 6 bases and J by 7 bases, with 12 bases left in between. The CDR3 sequence is 13 residues long. The germline CDR1 and CDR2 sequences are SGHTA and FQGNSA. CDR3 in DNA: TGTGCCAGCAGAATTCTTGGGAGTGAAAAACTGTTTTTT. Protein sequence: CASRILGSEKLFF.

About this clonotype itself: One end of the junction fails to match germline, which may point to a read error. The chain couples TRBV5-1 to TRBJ2-1; 9 bases agree with TRBD2. Looked up from germline, CDR1 is SGHRS and CDR2 is YFSETQ. The CDR3 is made up of 13 amino acids. CDR3 in DNA: TGCACCAGCAGCGCGGGACTAGCAGATGAGCAGTTCTTC. This translates into CTSSAGLADEQFF.

This clonotype has at least ten counts. This chain uses TRBV20-1 with TRBJ1-1; maybe TRBD1 (5 bases). Trimming removed 2 bases at V and 7 bases at J, with 20 bases between. This CDR3 is built from 15 residues. Germline CDR1 is DFQATT and CDR2 is SNEGSKA (reference sequence). CDR3 loop: CSARIRTTIPFEAFF. The CDR3 nucleotides are TGCAGTGCTAGAATTCGGACAACCATCCCATTTGAAGCTTTCTTT.

The CDR3, as DNA: TGTGCCAGCAGCTTCCGTGGGAGGTCCTACAATGAGCAGTTCTTC. Its protein is CASSFRGRSYNEQFF. The gene calls are TRBV5-6 and TRBJ2-1; perhaps TRBD2 as D (6 bases). Germline V lookup: CDR1 SGHDT, CDR2 YYEEEE. Trimming took 2 bases from V and 1 from J, leaving 10 bases between them. CDR3 length equals 15 residues.

This clonotype occurred many times. The genes are TRBV4-1 and TRBJ2-2; D is possibly TRBD2 (6 bases). The germline V gene has CDR1 MGHRA and CDR2 YSYEKL. The V gene lost 3 bases and the J gene lost 9 bases, with 14 bases spanning the gap. This CDR3 contains 14 residues. The DNA for the CDR3 is TGCGCCAGCAGCCACCCTGGGGGGACCCGGGAGCTGTTTTTT. It is translated as CASSHPGGTRELFF.

The J gene is TRBJ2-2, the V gene TRBV7-9; D is unclear. There are 18 residues in the CDR3. V dropped 2 bases and J dropped 0 bases, with 16 bases sitting between them. Germline CDR1 SEHNR, CDR2 FQNEAQ (reference sequence). The CDR3 region is CASSLTGPRASNTGELFF. The CDR3 DNA reads as TGTGCCAGCAGCTTAACTGGTCCTAGGGCATCGAACACCGGGGAGCTGTTTTTT.

Many counts were recorded for this clonotype. This chain uses TRBV20-1 with TRBJ2-3; 12 nucleotides match TRBD1. From germline, CDR1 is DFQATT and CDR2 SNEGSKA (reference sequence). Trimming took 2 bases from V and 2 from J; bases not matched to a gene: 17. The length of the CDR3 is 20 residues. DNA of the CDR3: TGCAGTGCTAGACCTTTCCGGGACAGGGGGCCCTCACTCATCACAGATACGCAGTATTTT. This translates into CSARPFRDRGPSLITDTQYF.

This clonotype was picked up many times. This rearrangement joins TRBV6-2 or TRBV6-3 to TRBJ1-5; 7 nucleotides match TRBD1. With 5 bases clipped from V and 1 base from J, the junction kept 5 bases outside the gene matches. Germline V gene sequence: CDR1 MNHEY, CDR2 SVGEGT. The length of the CDR3 is 15 residues. This CDR3 reads CASSNRGLSNQPQHF. CDR3 in DNA: TGTGCCAGCAGTAACAGGGGCCTAAGCAATCAGCCCCAGCATTTT.

This clonotype appeared many times. The gene calls are TRBV24-1 and TRBJ2-4; perhaps D is TRBD1 or TRBD2 (5 bases each). This CDR3 comprises 14 residues. Germline CDR1 KGHDR, CDR2 SFDVKD. The ends were cut back, 4 bases at V and 6 bases at J, with 12 bases in the middle. CDR3 amino acids: CATSETGTGNIQYF. The CDR3 nucleotides read TGTGCCACCAGTGAAACGGGGACGGGAAACATTCAGTACTTC.

This clonotype was recorded at least ten times. The chain recombines TRBV20-1 with TRBJ2-7; 10 positions match TRBD1. The germline gives CDR1 DFQATT, CDR2 SNEGSKA (reference sequence). V dropped 5 bases and J dropped 5; count of bases not matched to a gene: 6. The CDR3 runs to 13 residues. The CDR3: CSAGTGAKDEQYF. The CDR3 bases are TGCAGTGCTGGGACAGGGGCTAAGGACGAGCAGTACTTC.

This clonotype came up many times. The chain is built from TRBV7-2 and TRBJ2-3, with TRBD1 matching 8 bases. V shed 1 base, J shed 1 base, and the junction held 4 bases outside the gene matches. Germline V gene lookup returns CDR1 SGHTA and CDR2 FQGNSA. CDR3 length: 16 amino acids. The CDR3 region is CASSLGRDRRTDTQYF. The CDR3 bases are TGTGCCAGCAGCTTAGGACGGGACAGGCGCACAGATACGCAGTATTTT.

This clonotype was observed a handful of times. For the CDR3, the DNA is TGTGCCAGCAGCCAACAAGTCATGACCGGGGAGCTGTTTTTT. Its protein product is CASSQQVMTGELFF. The J gene is TRBJ2-2, the V gene TRBV3-1; D unclear. This CDR3 has 14 residues. CDR1 and CDR2 (germline): LGHDT, YNNKEL (reference sequence). Trimming pared 2 bases from V and 5 bases from J, leaving 9 bases between.

This clonotype has a count of ten or more. The chain has TRBV7-3 and TRBJ2-2, with D tentatively TRBD1 (5 bases). The V gene lost 5 bases and the J gene lost 3 bases, with 7 bases spanning the gap. The germline gives CDR1 SGHTA, CDR2 FQGTGA. The CDR3 contains 13 residues. In DNA, the CDR3 is TGTGCCAGCAGCACGACAGACACCGGGGAGCTGTTTTTT. This codes for CASSTTDTGELFF.

V is TRBV7-2 and J is TRBJ2-1; D gene ambiguous. Germline values: CDR1 SGHTA, CDR2 FQGNSA. The CDR3 covers 12 residues. The germline V and J ends were trimmed by 3 bases and 8 bases, with 8 bases remaining between them. In DNA, the CDR3 is TGTGCCAGCAGCTTGACCGGCTATGAGCAGTTCTTC. Translating gives CASSLTGYEQFF.

Ten or more counts support this clonotype. The chain links TRBV29-1 to TRBJ2-5; TRBD1 agrees at 8 bases. This CDR3 comprises 14 residues. Germline values: CDR1 SQVTM, CDR2 ANQGSEA. After removal of 4 bases from V and 6 bases from J, the junction contained 10 bases not matched to a gene. CDR3 loop: CSVAGQASGKTQYF. In DNA, the CDR3 is TGCAGCGTTGCGGGACAGGCATCGGGGAAGACCCAGTACTTC.

This clonotype came up many times. A junction boundary mismatches the germline segment, possibly from a read error. V gene TRBV2 combines with J gene TRBJ2-5, with 12 nucleotides matching TRBD2. CDR1 is SNHLY, CDR2 FYNNEI, per germline. The CDR3 covers 15 residues. The DNA for the CDR3 is TGTGCCAGCAGTGAGACTAGCGGGAGCGGAGAGACCAAGTACTTC. This encodes CASSETSGSGETKYF.